Here is one TCR beta chain with its context. Its matching antigen is unknown. This sample was taken from a study of PD-1 blockade in classical Hodgkin lymphoma. The study, taken as a whole, reports: Newly diagnosed patients had baseline TCR diversity that was reportedly lower than that of healthy donors. Repertoire difference causes, possibly disease activity or prior therapy, remain undefined.

J was trimmed by 6 bases and V by 5 bases; bases with no gene match: 7. Germline V CDR1 and CDR2: SGHTA, FQGTGA. CDR3 length: 15 residues. Produced via immunoSEQ multiplex PCR; TCRdb's table is partial and in-frame only. The data contain tens of thousands of clones, 94% of them seen just once; the ten biggest clones take up less than 5%. Time point reported: newly diagnosed, previously untreated cHL patient sample. The authors used newly diagnosed, untreated classical Hodgkin lymphoma PBMCs as comparison. The clonotype comes from a human donor with classical Hodgkin lymphoma. Input material: peripheral blood mononuclear cells (PBMCs). V and J are TRBV7-3 and TRBJ2-2, with TRBD1 identical over 9 bases. DNA for the CDR3: TGTGCCAGCAGCCGGACCGACAGGGGGGCCGGGGAGCTGTTTTTT. Amino acid sequence: CASSRTDRGAGELFF.